These 8 T cell receptor beta chains came from one sample sequenced in a study of blood T cell repertoires in COVID-19. Data came from immunoSEQ multiplex PCR; TCRdb stores just in-frame clones and leaves some out. Of approximately 260,000 clones listed, around nine tenths are singletons. Sequenced: peripheral blood. The receptors were gathered from a man aged 45-65 years with acute or convalescent COVID-19.

This chain uses TRBV7-3 with TRBJ2-7, with 7 positions matching TRBD1. J gave up 3 bases and V 5 bases, and 4 bases lay outside the gene matches. The germline CDR1 and CDR2 sequences are SGHTA and FQGTGA. The CDR3 sequence is 13 residues long. The CDR3 DNA follows: TGTGCCAGCAGCCAAGGGGGCGGCTACGAGCAGTACTTC. Translating gives CASSQGGGYEQYF.

The rearrangement joins TRBV7-3 to TRBJ2-5, with 13 bases aligning to TRBD2. The CDR3 length is 17 residues. In germline, CDR1 is SGHTA, CDR2 FQGTGA. Trimming cost V 5 bases and J 4 bases; bases outside gene matches: 10. CDR3 nucleotide sequence: TGTGCCAGCAGCCCCGGCCCCAGGACTAGCGGGGGAGAGACCCAGTACTTC. Its protein product is CASSPGPRTSGGETQYF. Full variable domain (remainder filled in from reference TRBV7-3 and TRBJ2-5): GAGVSQTPSNKVTEKGKYVELRCDPISGHTALYWYRQSLGQGPEFLIYFQGTGAADDSGLPNDRFFAVRPEGSVSTLKIQRTERGDSAVYLCASSPGPRTSGGETQYFGPGTRLLVL.

This chain connects TRBV9 to TRBJ2-6; D is undetermined. The CDR3 totals 15 residues. Germline loops: CDR1 SGDLS, CDR2 YYNGEE. Trimming took 2 bases from V and 3 from J, leaving 9 bases between them. The CDR3 DNA sequence: TGTGCCAGCAGCGTCAGACACAGTGGGGCCAACGTCCTGACTTTC. This encodes CASSVRHSGANVLTF.

This chain links TRBV2 with TRBJ2-2, with 10 positions matching TRBD2. The V gene end was trimmed by 4 bases and the J gene end by 3 bases; junction bases not matched to a gene: 5. The germline CDR1 and CDR2 sequences are SNHLY and FYNNEI. The CDR3 is 16 amino acids. CDR3 amino acids: CASSGTSGPDTGELFF. The CDR3 DNA is TGTGCCAGCAGTGGGACTAGCGGCCCCGACACCGGGGAGCTGTTTTTT.

The chain couples TRBV7-2 to TRBJ1-5; D is ambiguous. The CDR3 covers 16 residues. Between the trimmed V and J ends, which lost 3 bases and 0 bases, there was a span of 12 bases. Per germline, CDR1 SGHTA and CDR2 FQGNSA. DNA of the CDR3: TGTGCCAGCAGCTTGTCGATTAGTTATAGCAATCAGCCCCAGCATTTT. Translation: CASSLSISYSNQPQHF.

This clone came up a few times. The CDR3, as DNA: TGTGCCAGCAGCCAGATTGGAGTGAATGAGCAGTTCTTC. Translating it yields CASSQIGVNEQFF. The J gene is TRBJ2-1, the V gene TRBV3-1 (or the pseudogene TRBV3-2); D gene ambiguous. CDR1 and CDR2 from the germline V gene are LGHDT and YNNKEL (reference sequence). V lost 3 bases and J lost 7, with 10 bases in between. This CDR3 is 13 amino acids long.

V and J are TRBV2 and TRBJ1-1; possibly TRBD1 for D (5 bases). V lost 11 bases, J lost 1 base, and 14 bases lay in between. CDR3 length equals 13 residues. Germline CDR1 is SNHLY and CDR2 is FYNNEI. CDR3 amino acids: CAWSGAANTEAFF. CDR3 coding DNA: TGTGCCTGGTCTGGGGCAGCGAACACTGAAGCTTTCTTT.

The V call is TRBV5-1, the J call TRBJ2-7; the D gene is possibly TRBD2 (5 bases). V lost 4 bases to trimming and J lost 1 base, with 12 bases between them. The germline V gene has CDR1 SGHRS and CDR2 YFSETQ. This CDR3 is built from 14 residues. CDR3 sequence (DNA): TGCGCCAGCAGCAATCGACCGGGGTCCTACGAGCAGTACTTC. Translation gives CASSNRPGSYEQYF.